This TCR beta chain was observed in a study of blood T cells in healthy people across ages. Remarks on this clonotype: One junction end does not reproduce the germline sequence, and a read error may be involved.

Per-sample PBMC isolation yielded at least 6 million cells. Alongside a J-beta primer mix, a sample-barcoded 5' primer served in a second PCR lasting about 7 to 12 cycles. Unique molecular identifiers of 12 random nucleotides labeled each cDNA. TCRdb passed the 5' RACE reads through MiXCR, listing each CDR3 protein once. The data contain 1,500,000 or so distinct CDR3 sequences, around 55% of them seen just once; the ten biggest clones take up 6.5% to 8%. Germline V gene lookup returns CDR1 SQVTM and CDR2 ANQGSEA. The CDR3 extends over 15 amino acids. V and J are TRBV29-1 and TRBJ2-1; the D call may be TRBD1 or TRBD2 (6 bases each). The specimen was blood. The clonotype comes from a man aged 18 to 30 in good health. This CDR3 is CNVPSTRGVYNEQFF. CDR3 sequence (DNA): TGCAACGTTCCCTCGACAAGGGGGGTCTACAATGAGCAGTTCTTC.